The 13 T cell receptor beta chains reported below all come from one sample, sequenced in a study of blood T cell repertoires in COVID-19. TCRdb's table, derived via immunoSEQ multiplex PCR, lists solely in-frame clones and lacks some. The repertoire consists of hundreds of thousands of clones, with approximately 91% occurring once and the leading ten covering roughly a tenth. Source material: PBMCs or T cells enriched from blood (not recorded which). The source is a woman aged 40 to 49 who had recovered from COVID-19.

This chain links TRBV10-3 with TRBJ1-2; D unclear. Between the trimmed V and J ends, which lost 4 bases and 0 bases, there was a span of 9 bases. Per the germline V gene, CDR1 is ENHRY and CDR2 is SYGVKD. This CDR3 comprises 14 residues. The DNA of the CDR3 is TGTGCCATCAGTGGTCAGTCCTCTAACTATGGCTACACCTTC. This translates into CAISGQSSNYGYTF.

The chain carries TRBV5-4 and TRBJ1-1; 11 nucleotides agree with TRBD1. V lost 2 bases, J lost 1 base, and 7 bases stayed unmatched. Per the germline V gene, CDR1 is SGHNT and CDR2 is YYREEE (reference sequence). The CDR3 is 17 residues long. The CDR3 region has the DNA TGTGCCAGCAGCTTAGGACAGGGGGCCCGTGGGAACACTGAAGCTTTCTTT. Its protein is CASSLGQGARGNTEAFF.

The CDR3 DNA follows: TGTGCCAGCAGCTTAGTTCGCCCGGGACAGGGGAACCACGAGCAGTACTTC. Its protein product is CASSLVRPGQGNHEQYF. V and J are TRBV11-2 and TRBJ2-7; 10 nucleotides agree with TRBD1. CDR1 and CDR2 from the germline V gene are SGHAT and FQNNGV. The V and J ends lost 1 base and 5 bases, in that order; junction bases with no gene match: 11. The CDR3 extends over 17 amino acids. The variable domain in full, completed from reference TRBV11-2 and TRBJ2-7, reads EAGVAQSPRYKIIEKRQSVAFWCNPISGHATLYWYQQILGQGPKLLIQFQNNGVVDDSQLPKDRFSAERLKGVDSTLKIQPAKLEDSAVYLCASSLVRPGQGNHEQYFGPGTRLTVT.

The genes are TRBV27 and TRBJ1-2; TRBD1 agrees at 11 bases. V shed 2 bases, J shed 4 bases, and the junction held 3 bases outside the gene matches. CDR1 MNHEY and CDR2 SMNVEV come from the germline V gene (reference sequence). The CDR3 is 15 amino acids. The CDR3 spells CASSLRTGGVYGYTF. CDR3 bases: TGTGCCAGCAGTTTAAGGACAGGGGGCGTCTATGGCTACACCTTC.

The chain joins TRBV5-4 to TRBJ2-7; 12 bases fit TRBD2. CDR1 is SGHNT, CDR2 YYREEE, per germline (reference sequence). The trim removed 5 bases at V and 12 bases at J, leaving 9 bases unmatched. The CDR3 contains 13 residues. CDR3 sequence: CASRAATSGGLYF. CDR3 nucleotides: TGTGCCAGCAGGGCGGCGACTAGCGGGGGTTTGTACTTC.

The chain links TRBV5-5 to TRBJ2-3; 7 bases agree with TRBD2. Germline V gene data show CDR1 as SGHKS and CDR2 as YYEKEE (reference sequence). V shed 3 bases, J shed 5 bases, and the junction held 12 bases outside the gene matches. The CDR3 covers 16 residues. The CDR3 DNA reads as TGTGCCAGCAGCTGGCGGGTGAGCGGGGAGGGAGATACGCAGTATTTT. Protein product: CASSWRVSGEGDTQYF.

V usage is TRBV4-1 and J usage is TRBJ1-2; 7 positions agree with TRBD1. From germline, CDR1 is MGHRA and CDR2 YSYEKL. The CDR3 covers 15 residues. Losses at the gene ends were 7 bases for V and 4 bases for J; bases not matched to a gene: 12. The CDR3 here is CASTGQLPDGYGYTF. In nucleotides, the CDR3 is TGCGCCAGCACGGGACAGTTGCCTGATGGCTATGGCTACACCTTC.

The chain couples TRBV30 to TRBJ2-7, with TRBD2 matching over 8 bases. The CDR3 is made up of 15 amino acids. With 4 bases clipped from V and 5 bases from J, the junction kept 13 bases outside the gene matches. Looked up from germline, CDR1 is GTSNPN and CDR2 is SVGIG (reference sequence). The CDR3 DNA sequence: TGTGCCTGGAAGAAGCCGGGACTAGTTGGGGACGAGCAGTACTTC. Translation: CAWKKPGLVGDEQYF.

The gene calls are TRBV20-1 and TRBJ2-1; possibly TRBD2 for D (5 bases). V lost 3 bases to trimming and J lost 9 bases, with 15 bases between them. The CDR3 has 13 amino acids. CDR1 and CDR2 (germline): DFQATT, SNEGSKA (reference sequence). The CDR3 reads CSASGLADLEQFF. The CDR3 DNA reads as TGCAGTGCTAGTGGGCTAGCCGACCTTGAGCAGTTCTTC.

The V and J genes are TRBV29-1 and TRBJ2-1; 8 nucleotides line up with TRBD2. The germline V gene encodes CDR1 SQVTM and CDR2 ANQGSEA. Trimming at V came to 2 bases and at J to 10 bases, leaving 10 bases not matched to a gene. CDR3 length: 14 amino acids. CDR3 region: CSVEFLSGGNEQFF. The CDR3 DNA follows: TGCAGCGTTGAATTTCTATCGGGGGGGAACGAGCAGTTCTTC.

This clone is a singleton in its sample. The chain links TRBV28 to TRBJ2-5; the D is unclear. Germline lookup yields CDR1 MDHEN and CDR2 SYDVKM. V was clipped by 2 bases and J by 4 bases, with 14 bases between them. This CDR3 spans 15 amino acids. The CDR3 region is CASSLRLDLRETQYF. The CDR3 DNA follows: TGTGCCAGCAGTTTAAGGCTAGATTTGCGAGAGACCCAGTACTTC.

The V call is TRBV24-1, the J call TRBJ2-1; TRBD1 might be the D (5 bases). Between the trimmed V and J ends, which lost 3 bases and 8 bases, there was a span of 10 bases. The CDR3 totals 13 residues. CDR1 and CDR2 from the germline V gene are KGHDR and SFDVKD. CDR3 sequence: CATSDKGLYEQFF. CDR3 DNA sequence: TGTGCCACCAGTGATAAGGGGCTATATGAGCAGTTCTTC.

The chain is built from TRBV9 and TRBJ1-6, with TRBD1 matching over 7 bases. The CDR3 runs to 15 residues. Germline CDR1 is SGDLS and CDR2 is YYNGEE. Germline trimming cut 3 bases from V and 9 bases from J; bases unmatched to any gene: 9. The CDR3 DNA sequence: TGTGCCAGCAGCGAGGCAGGGGGGTCTATTTCACCCCTCCACTTT. Protein sequence: CASSEAGGSISPLHF.